This T cell receptor beta chain was profiled in a study of blood T cells in healthy people across ages. The study's findings and limits: Higher naive T cell percentage went strongly together with higher TCR beta diversity.

Caucasian, healthy and from Russia, the donors were aged between roughly 6 and 100. With regard to this clonotype: Its antigen is currently unknown. The junction shows a germline mismatch at one end, possibly a read error.

A second PCR, run for roughly 7 to 11 cycles, used a sample-barcoded 5' primer plus a J-beta primer mix. TCRdb ran MiXCR on the 5' RACE reads and lists one entry per CDR3 protein. Of around 650,000 distinct CDR3 sequences in the sample, approximately 40% were seen once. The CDR3 is 15 residues long. CDR1 LGHNA and CDR2 YNFKEQ come from the germline V gene. This clonotype was sampled from a man aged 80 or over in good health. The chain is built from TRBV4-2 and TRBJ2-3; 7 bases are shared with TRBD2. The sample was blood. The CDR3 bases are TGTGCCAGCAGCCAAGATTGGGAGGGCGCAGATGCGCAGTATTTT. It translates to CASSQDWEGADAQYF.